This entry lists 29 T cell receptor beta chains sequenced from one sample in a study of blood T cell repertoires in COVID-19. Measured with immunoSEQ multiplex PCR; TCRdb has only the in-frame clones, and not every one. The sample holds roughly 250,000 clones, 70% to 85% seen once. Specimen: peripheral blood. All receptors come from a woman over 75 with acute or convalescent COVID-19.

The chain carries TRBV6-5 and TRBJ1-3; the D gene is possibly TRBD1 (5 bases). The germline CDR1 and CDR2 sequences are MNHEY and SVGAGI. This CDR3 has 14 amino acids. V shed 8 bases and J shed 1 base, with 12 bases lying between them. The DNA of the CDR3 is TGTGCCAGCGGGACTCGGAGGTCTGGAAACACCATATATTTT. It specifies CASGTRRSGNTIYF.

This clone was counted only a few times. The rearrangement joins TRBV5-8 to TRBJ1-1, with D maybe TRBD1 (6 bases). The germline V gene has CDR1 SGHTS and CDR2 YDEGEE. This CDR3 has 14 residues. The ends were cut back, 8 bases at V and 2 bases at J, with 16 bases in the middle. The CDR3 here is CASIDRLLNTEAFF. DNA for the CDR3: TGTGCCAGTATCGACAGGCTGTTAAACACTGAAGCTTTCTTT.

The CDR3 region has the DNA TGTGCCAGCACCTCCCCCAGCGGGGGGGTACAGTCCTACAATGAGCAGTTCTTC. It encodes CASTSPSGGVQSYNEQFF. The chain recombines TRBV7-2 with TRBJ2-1, with 10 bases identical to TRBD2. Germline-derived CDR1 and CDR2 are SGHTA and FQGNSA. This CDR3 region has 18 residues. V lost 7 bases and J lost 1; bases outside the gene matches: 13.

V gene TRBV7-9 combines with J gene TRBJ1-3; perhaps TRBD1 as D (6 bases). The germline V gene has CDR1 SEHNR and CDR2 FQNEAQ (reference sequence). The CDR3 spans 16 residues. Trimming removed 2 bases at V and 1 base at J, with 12 bases between. Written as DNA, the CDR3 is TGTGCCAGCAGCTTAAACAGGGTTGTTTCTGGAAACACCATATATTTT. Its protein product is CASSLNRVVSGNTIYF.

The V call is TRBV21-1, the J call TRBJ1-2. TRBV21-1 has pseudogene status. The CDR3 totals 17 residues. CDR3 region: CASSKTQAKTVNYGYTF. DNA of the CDR3: TGTGCCAGCAGCAAAACCCAAGCGAAGACGGTGAATTATGGCTACACCTTC.

The V gene is TRBV5-4, the J gene TRBJ2-3, with 8 nucleotides matching TRBD2. The V segment lost 6 bases and the J segment 3 bases; nucleotides outside the gene matches: 9. The CDR3 loop spans 15 amino acids. Per the germline V gene, CDR1 is SGHNT and CDR2 is YYREEE (reference sequence). The CDR3 DNA is TGTGCCAGCAAAAAATGGCGGGGGGATACAGATACGCAGTATTTT. It translates to CASKKWRGDTDTQYF. Complete variable domain (other parts from reference TRBV5-4 and TRBJ2-3): ETGVTQSPTHLIKTRGQQVTLRCSSQSGHNTVSWYQQALGQGPQFIFQYYREEENGRGNFPPRFSGLQFPNYSSELNVNALELDDSALYLCASKKWRGDTDTQYFGPGTRLTVL.

This chain joins TRBV10-3 and TRBJ1-2; D may be TRBD1 (6 bases). The CDR3 runs 16 residues. Germline V gene data show CDR1 as ENHRY and CDR2 as SYGVKD. The V gene lost 4 bases and the J gene lost 4 bases, with 19 bases spanning the gap. The chain's CDR3 is CAISVQQGGESYGYTF. The CDR3 DNA follows: TGTGCCATCAGTGTCCAACAGGGTGGTGAGAGCTATGGCTACACCTTC.

The chain uses TRBV7-9 and TRBJ2-7; 8 bases are a match to TRBD1. The CDR3 is 15 residues long. The V gene end was trimmed by 2 bases and the J gene end by 2 bases; junction bases not matched to a gene: 5. Per germline, CDR1 SEHNR and CDR2 FQNEAQ (reference sequence). CDR3 loop: CASSLNRGTTYEQYF. DNA for the CDR3: TGTGCCAGCAGCTTAAACAGGGGGACCACCTACGAGCAGTACTTC.

V gene TRBV4-2 combines with J gene TRBJ2-3, with TRBD2 identical over 8 bases. Germline V CDR1 and CDR2: LGHNA, YNFKEQ. Unmatched junction bases numbered 4, after V lost 1 base and J lost 4 bases. The length of the CDR3 is 15 residues. The CDR3: CASSQARGGADTQYF. CDR3 sequence (DNA): TGTGCCAGCAGCCAAGCACGGGGGGGCGCAGATACGCAGTATTTT.

This rearrangement joins TRBV7-9 to TRBJ1-1; no reliable D call. V was cut by 1 base and J by 2 bases, with 8 bases left in between. Looked up from germline, CDR1 is SEHNR and CDR2 is FQNEAQ (reference sequence). This CDR3 has 14 residues. DNA for the CDR3: TGTGCCAGCAGCTTAGTAAGGAGAAACACTGAAGCTTTCTTT. As protein: CASSLVRRNTEAFF.

This clone was picked up a small number of times. The chain joins TRBV28 to TRBJ2-3; no clear D gene. The CDR3 consists of 12 residues. Germline CDR1 is MDHEN and CDR2 is SYDVKM. With 3 bases removed from V and 10 bases from J, the gap between germline ends came to 11 bases. The CDR3 reads CASSFSVGAQYF. The CDR3 coding sequence is TGTGCCAGCAGTTTTTCGGTGGGCGCGCAGTATTTT.

The DNA for the CDR3 is TGCAGTGCTAGTTACAGGGGGTCCTACGAGCAGTACTTC. Translated, it gives CSASYRGSYEQYF. This chain links TRBV20-1 with TRBJ2-7; the match to TRBD1 covers 8 bases. V gave up 3 bases and J gave up 1 base; unmatched junction bases: 2. Germline V gene sequence: CDR1 DFQATT, CDR2 SNEGSKA (reference sequence). The CDR3 contains 13 residues.

This rearrangement joins TRBV7-2 to TRBJ2-7; D call uncertain. Germline values: CDR1 SGHTA, CDR2 FQGNSA. The CDR3 totals 12 residues. V gave up 2 bases and J gave up 4 bases, with 6 bases separating them. CDR3 nucleotide sequence: TGTGCCAGCAGCTTAACGGGTTACGAGCAGTACTTC. It codes for CASSLTGYEQYF.

The V call is TRBV20-1, the J call TRBJ2-6; 11 nucleotides agree with TRBD1. The CDR3 extends over 17 amino acids. Looked up from germline, CDR1 is DFQATT and CDR2 is SNEGSKA (reference sequence). J was trimmed by 3 bases and V by 6 bases; bases with no gene match: 10. The CDR3: CSASPGTGGNGANVLTF. The CDR3 coding sequence is TGCAGTGCAAGTCCCGGGACAGGGGGTAATGGGGCCAACGTCCTGACTTTC.

This clone has only one observation. The gene calls are TRBV5-4 and TRBJ2-7, with 7 bases lining up with TRBD1. Germline V gene sequence: CDR1 SGHNT, CDR2 YYREEE (reference sequence). The V segment lost 4 bases and the J segment 0 bases; nucleotides outside the gene matches: 7. The CDR3 length is 15 residues. The CDR3 nucleotides are TGTGCCAGCAGCCTCGGGACAGCTTCCTCCTACGAGCAGTACTTC. Residues: CASSLGTASSYEQYF.

This clone was detected only once. The chain carries TRBV5-6 and TRBJ1-2; TRBD1 is a possible D gene (6 bases). This CDR3 spans 13 amino acids. Germline loops: CDR1 SGHDT, CDR2 YYEEEE. V gave up 6 bases and J gave up 3 bases, with 12 bases separating them. DNA of the CDR3: TGTGCCAGCACCAAGGGGGGGCACTATGGCTACACCTTC. Its translation: CASTKGGHYGYTF. Supplemented by reference TRBV5-6 and TRBJ1-2, the full variable domain reads DAGVTQSPTHLIKTRGQQVTLRCSPKSGHDTVSWYQQALGQGPQFIFQYYEEEERQRGNFPDRFSGHQFPNYSSELNVNALLLGDSALYLCASTKGGHYGYTFGSGTRLTVV.

This rearrangement joins TRBV30 to TRBJ1-5; D is uncertain. Germline V CDR1 and CDR2: GTSNPN, SVGIG (reference sequence). This CDR3 has 14 amino acids. V was clipped by 3 bases and J by 9 bases, with 18 bases between them. The CDR3: CAWSSGRVSGPQHF. Written as DNA, the CDR3 is TGTGCCTGGAGCTCCGGGCGGGTCTCTGGGCCCCAGCATTTT.

This chain links TRBV7-3 with TRBJ2-3; no clear D. The ends were cut back, 3 bases at V and 2 bases at J, with 9 bases in the middle. Germline V gene data show CDR1 as SGHTA and CDR2 as FQGTGA. This CDR3 region has 14 residues. The CDR3 loop reads CASSFERYTDTQYF. In DNA form, the CDR3 reads TGTGCCAGCAGCTTCGAGAGGTACACAGATACGCAGTATTTT.

The gene calls are TRBV5-3 and TRBJ2-5, with a weak D call TRBD2 (6 bases). TRBV5-3 is treated as an ORF (open reading frame) with a function not yet certain. V shed 2 bases and J shed 5 bases, with 16 bases lying between them. The CDR3 spans 15 residues. The CDR3 nucleotides are TGTGCCAGAAGCTTTGGTTCGAGTGGGGGGGAGACCCAGTACTTC. It codes for CARSFGSSGGETQYF.

This clone has just a few counts. The V and J genes are TRBV5-5 and TRBJ1-6, with 9 positions matching TRBD1. The CDR3 consists of 17 residues. Looked up from germline, CDR1 is SGHKS and CDR2 is YYEKEE (reference sequence). Trimming took 0 bases from V and 9 from J; bases not matched to a gene: 10. CDR3 coding DNA: TGTGCCAGCAGCTTGGATATGTACAGGGGGCTAGGTTCACCCCTCCACTTT. Its translation: CASSLDMYRGLGSPLHF.

This clone has only one observation. V and J are TRBV3-1 (or the pseudogene TRBV3-2) and TRBJ1-1, with 7 bases identical to TRBD1. V was pared by 2 bases and J by 0 bases, with 6 bases of the junction left unmatched. CDR1 and CDR2 from the germline V gene are LGHDT and YNNKEL (reference sequence). The CDR3 extends over 16 amino acids. The CDR3 sequence: CASSQTRTGVNTEAFF. CDR3 DNA sequence: TGTGCCAGCAGCCAAACTAGGACAGGCGTGAACACTGAAGCTTTCTTT.

This chain joins TRBV18 and TRBJ2-1, with TRBD2 matching over 12 bases. The CDR3 is 17 residues long. The V gene end was trimmed by 1 base and the J gene end by 5 bases; junction bases not matched to a gene: 6. Germline V gene data show CDR1 as KGHSH and CDR2 as LQKENI. As DNA, the CDR3 is TGTGCCAGCTCACCACGACTAGCGGGAGAGGGGGACAATGAGCAGTTCTTC. It is translated as CASSPRLAGEGDNEQFF.

The V gene is TRBV5-6, the J gene TRBJ2-4, with a possible D match to TRBD2 (5 bases). Trimming removed 6 bases from V and 9 bases from J, with 19 bases in between. This CDR3 comprises 14 residues. From germline, CDR1 is SGHDT and CDR2 YYEEEE. The CDR3 coding sequence is TGTGCCAGCACCCCAGGTCGGGGATTGGGCATTCAGTACTTC. Its protein is CASTPGRGLGIQYF.

This chain uses TRBV20-1 with TRBJ1-2; D is uncertain. V lost 5 bases and J lost 9, with 13 bases in between. Germline V gene lookup returns CDR1 DFQATT and CDR2 SNEGSKA (reference sequence). This CDR3 comprises 11 residues. The CDR3 loop is CSADFGRRYTF. In DNA form, the CDR3 reads TGCAGTGCTGACTTCGGCCGCCGCTACACCTTC.

This sequence joins TRBV10-3 and TRBJ1-1, with 7 bases matching TRBD1. This CDR3 contains 15 residues. Trimming took 1 base from V and 0 from J; bases not matched to a gene: 2. Germline CDR1 is ENHRY and CDR2 is SYGVKD. CDR3 nucleotides: TGTGCCATCAGTGAGTTCGGGACAGTGAACACTGAAGCTTTCTTT. Translating gives CAISEFGTVNTEAFF.

The chain joins TRBV6-5 to TRBJ1-1; D unresolved. V lost 4 bases and J 2 bases, leaving 11 bases between the germline ends. This CDR3 is 14 amino acids long. Germline CDR1 MNHEY, CDR2 SVGAGI. CDR3 protein: CASSFRDTNTEAFF. The DNA of the CDR3 is TGTGCCAGCAGTTTCCGCGACACCAACACTGAAGCTTTCTTT.

The chain joins TRBV6-5 to TRBJ2-5; 8 bases line up with TRBD1. The germline V gene has CDR1 MNHEY and CDR2 SVGAGI. V was clipped by 2 bases and J by 5 bases; unmatched bases: 4. The CDR3 sequence is 14 residues long. CDR3: CASSYLGQGETQYF. DNA of the CDR3: TGTGCCAGCAGTTACCTCGGACAGGGTGAGACCCAGTACTTC.

This clone was seen only a few times. V is TRBV24-1 and J is TRBJ2-2; 13 positions match TRBD2. Trimming at V came to 3 bases and at J to 1 base, leaving 4 bases not matched to a gene. This CDR3 has 18 amino acids. Germline CDR1 is KGHDR and CDR2 is SFDVKD. Written as DNA, the CDR3 is TGTGCCACCAGTGATAACGGACTAGCGGGGGAGAACACCGGGGAGCTGTTTTTT. It specifies CATSDNGLAGENTGELFF.

This clone was detected a few times. The same CDR3 arises from other DNA sequences in this sample as well. The chain employs TRBV5-1 and TRBJ2-2, with 7 bases lining up with TRBD2. V was pared by 4 bases and J by 0 bases, with 6 bases of the junction left unmatched. The CDR3 length is 16 residues. Germline CDR1 is SGHRS and CDR2 is YFSETQ. The CDR3 loop is CASSPLAGSNTGELFF. For the CDR3, the DNA is TGCGCCAGCAGCCCCTTAGCGGGTTCGAACACCGGGGAGCTGTTTTTT.